The source of this TCR beta chain is a study of T-cell reconstitution after alpha-beta-depleted transplantation in children. Study-wide points: One year post-transplant, T-cell counts and diversity were largely derived from T cells produced anew.

The V gene end was trimmed by 3 bases and the J gene end by 6 bases; junction bases not matched to a gene: 14. This CDR3 is built from 16 residues. The germline V gene has CDR1 ENHRY and CDR2 SYGVKD. This clonotype was seen ten or more times. Antigen unknown. Molecular barcoding with unique molecular identifiers was used for the TCRbeta library. One entry per CDR3 protein results from TCRdb running MiXCR on the PCR reads. Found here are more than 200,000 distinct CDR3 sequences, roughly 9.1% of them singletons; the top ten hold 35% to 45%. Sequenced here: PBMCs, mostly from graft donor cells, sampled 360 days after TCRalphabeta/CD19-depleted stem cell transplant. The V and J genes are TRBV10-3 and TRBJ2-7; 7 nucleotides match TRBD2. This TCR derives from a male patient aged 2-10 years who had a stem cell transplant for acute myeloid leukemia, so the T cells may come from the graft donor. The CDR3 region is CAISETTEREIGEQYF. CDR3 bases: TGTGCCATCAGTGAAACAACTGAGCGGGAAATCGGCGAGCAGTACTTC.